This T cell receptor (beta chain) originates from a study of neurological immune-mediated disorders. Source material was 2 million unsorted PBMCs, stored at -80 °C in RNAlater. At least ten counts were recorded for this clonotype. As yet, its antigen is unknown. The cDNA was produced through 5'RACE with 10-nucleotide random UMIs. TCRdb re-called the 5' RACE reads through MiXCR, storing one row per CDR3 protein. This table has roughly 76,000 distinct CDR3 sequences, 11% to 15% appearing once. Study results and caveats: None of the CDR3 amino acid sequences in expanded clones turned up in more than one subject, which points to private repertoires in all groups.

J lost 7 bases, V lost 2 bases, and 3 bases had no gene match. Germline V gene lookup returns CDR1 KGHDR and CDR2 SFDVKD. The CDR3 is 15 residues long. The origin of this receptor is a woman aged 50 to 60 in good health. Specimen: PBMCs. The chain carries TRBV24-1 and TRBJ2-1; 11 nucleotides match TRBD1. The DNA of the CDR3 is TGTGCCACCAGTGATTGGGACAGGGGGGGAAATGAGCAGTTCTTC. Translated, it gives CATSDWDRGGNEQFF.